The entry below gives a single TCR beta chain sequence along with its context. What it recognizes is unknown. Every donor was a healthy person donating bone marrow. Both 60 Vbeta primers and 13 Jbeta primers went into the PCR. Method: immunoSEQ multiplex PCR; TCRdb's copy keeps in-frame clones and lacks some. Found here are 150,000 to 200,000 clones, about 78% of them singletons; the top ten hold roughly an eighth. This sample was included in a study of cytomegalovirus exposure and HLA in healthy donors. V was pared by 2 bases and J by 2 bases, with 4 bases of the junction left unmatched. Per the germline V gene, CDR1 is SGDLS and CDR2 is YYNGEE. The CDR3 has 16 residues. Study-wide findings and caveats: As was reported, the HLA-A and HLA-B alleles of most subjects were accurately predicted from TCR beta sequences.

The sequence came from a woman aged 45 to 65 in good health and CMV-seropositive. The rearrangement links TRBV9 to TRBJ1-3, with 10 bases that match TRBD1. The source material was PBMCs. DNA of the CDR3: TGTGCCAGCAGCGTGACAGGGGGCCGCCCTGGAAACACCATATATTTT. Its protein product is CASSVTGGRPGNTIYF.